A single sample gave rise to the 27 T cell receptor beta chains below, sequenced in a study of a mutant IDH1 vaccine in newly diagnosed glioma. Time point of the sample: week 23, last vaccination. Every vaccine dose comprised 300 ug of mutant IDH1 20-mer peptide plus topical imiquimod. Sequencing was performed with immunoSEQ multiplex PCR; in TCRdb, only in-frame clones are kept and a portion is missing. The sample shows around 56,000 clones, roughly 81% of them seen only once. Their recognized antigens are unknown. Sequenced material: PBMCs, taken from a glioma patient whose treatment included an IDH1 peptide vaccine. These receptors came from a woman in her thirties or forties with glioma. Some clones in this sample may be carry-over from other donors' samples.

The chain couples TRBV5-1 to TRBJ2-2, with D unresolved. The CDR3 is 15 amino acids. With 1 base removed from V and 6 bases from J, the gap between germline ends came to 13 bases. Germline CDR1 and CDR2: SGHRS and YFSETQ. The CDR3 spells CASSLMSTQAGELFF. The CDR3 nucleotides are TGCGCCAGCAGCTTGATGAGCACCCAGGCCGGGGAGCTGTTTTTT.

The chain has TRBV2 and TRBJ2-3; perhaps TRBD1 as D (6 bases). This CDR3 comprises 14 residues. Germline assignment: CDR1 SNHLY and CDR2 FYNNEI. With 5 bases removed from V and 7 bases from J, the gap between germline ends came to 16 bases. The CDR3 here is CASSNRGQANTQYF. CDR3 nucleotides: TGTGCCAGCAGTAACCGGGGACAAGCGAATACGCAGTATTTT.

The chain carries TRBV6-5 and TRBJ2-1; 8 bases map to TRBD1. Germline CDR1 reads MNHEY; CDR2 reads SVGAGI. The CDR3 sequence is 15 residues long. V dropped 1 base and J dropped 3; count of bases not matched to a gene: 2. The CDR3 DNA sequence: TGTGCCAGCAGTTACTTGACAGGGGTCTACAATGAGCAGTTCTTC. Residues: CASSYLTGVYNEQFF.

The chain carries TRBV4-1 and TRBJ1-1; 7 nucleotides align to TRBD1. The CDR3 runs to 15 residues. Per germline, CDR1 MGHRA and CDR2 YSYEKL. V dropped 4 bases and J dropped 6; count of bases not matched to a gene: 11. This chain's CDR3 is CASSPQQGWAAEAFF. The CDR3 DNA follows: TGCGCCAGCAGCCCACAACAGGGGTGGGCCGCTGAAGCTTTCTTT.

Only a few counts were recorded for this clone. One end of the junction does not line up with germline, which may come from a read error. The rearrangement uses TRBV11-2 and TRBJ1-1; possible D gene TRBD1, 6 bases. CDR3 length: 14 amino acids. Germline lookup yields CDR1 SGHAT and CDR2 FQNNGV. CDR3 in DNA: TGTGCCAGCACCTTACAGGGCCGGGGGACTGAAGCTTTCTTT. Its protein is CASTLQGRGTEAFF. Full variable domain (remainder filled in from reference TRBV11-2 and TRBJ1-1): EAGVAQSPRYKIIEKRQSVAFWCNPISGHATLYWYQQILGQGPKLLIQFQNNGVVDDSQLPKDRFSAERLKGVDSTLKIQPAKLEDSAVYLCASTLQGRGTEAFFGQGTRLTVV.

The V gene is TRBV19, the J gene TRBJ2-1; D uncertain. Germline lookup yields CDR1 LNHDA and CDR2 SQIVND (reference sequence). With 6 bases removed from V and 7 bases from J, the gap between germline ends came to 16 bases. This CDR3 spans 14 amino acids. The CDR3 spells CASSPTPLRNEQFF. The DNA of the CDR3 is TGTGCCAGTAGCCCGACACCCCTTAGGAATGAGCAGTTCTTC.

V and J are TRBV7-2 and TRBJ2-7; D perhaps matches TRBD1 (7 bases). The CDR3 spans 13 residues. The V gene's germline CDR1 is SGHTA and CDR2 FQGNSA. Trimming cost V 5 bases and J 6 bases, with 14 bases left between them. The CDR3 reads CASSLNRGGEQYF. Written as DNA, the CDR3 is TGTGCCAGCAGCCTCAACAGGGGAGGCGAGCAGTACTTC. Full variable domain (rest looked up from reference TRBV7-2 and TRBJ2-7): GAGVSQSPSNKVTEKGKDVELRCDPISGHTALYWYRQSLGQGLEFLIYFQGNSAPDKSGLPSDRFSAERTGGSVSTLTIQRTQQEDSAVYLCASSLNRGGEQYFGPGTRLTVT.

A single count supports this clone. The rearrangement uses TRBV7-6 and TRBJ2-1; D remains unclear. Trimming shortened V by 5 bases and J by 7 bases, and 12 bases separated the two germline ends. Germline V gene lookup returns CDR1 SGHVS and CDR2 FNYEAQ. The CDR3 is 13 amino acids. CDR3 protein: CASSLQTQNEQFF. In DNA, the CDR3 is TGTGCCAGCAGCCTCCAAACTCAGAATGAGCAGTTCTTC.

CDR3 region: CASSITGFSGNTIYF. The CDR3 DNA reads TGTGCCAGCAGTATAACAGGATTCTCTGGAAACACCATATATTTT. V and J are TRBV25-1 and TRBJ1-3, with D perhaps TRBD1 (5 bases). The germline V and J ends were trimmed by 5 bases and 0 bases, with 11 bases remaining between them. The length of the CDR3 is 15 residues. Germline assignment: CDR1 MGHDK and CDR2 SYGVNS.

This sequence joins TRBV20-1 and TRBJ2-3; no reliable D call. Germline V gene sequence: CDR1 DFQATT, CDR2 SNEGSKA (reference sequence). Trimming took off 6 bases at V and 4 bases at J, with 8 bases between the two ends. The CDR3 loop spans 11 amino acids. The CDR3 is CSADHSDTQYF. The CDR3 DNA reads as TGCAGTGCGGACCATTCAGATACGCAGTATTTT.

This chain joins TRBV6-6 and TRBJ1-1; D is undetermined. The CDR3 is made up of 11 amino acids. From germline, CDR1 is MNHNY and CDR2 SVGAGI (reference sequence). Between the trimmed V and J ends, which lost 7 bases and 7 bases, there was a span of 10 bases. The CDR3 sequence: CASTPGSEAFF. As DNA, the CDR3 is TGTGCCAGCACCCCCGGGAGTGAAGCTTTCTTT.

This chain joins TRBV5-5 and TRBJ2-5; the match to TRBD2 covers 7 bases. The CDR3 runs to 15 residues. CDR1 and CDR2 (germline): SGHKS, YYEKEE (reference sequence). The J segment lost 1 base and the V segment lost 4 bases, leaving 7 bases of the junction unmatched. CDR3 in amino acids: CASSADGGVQETQYF. The CDR3 DNA sequence: TGTGCCAGCAGCGCGGATGGGGGGGTCCAAGAGACCCAGTACTTC.

This chain joins TRBV6-5 and TRBJ1-4, with 7 positions matching TRBD1. Germline loops: CDR1 MNHEY, CDR2 SVGAGI. Unmatched junction bases numbered 11, after V lost 5 bases and J lost 8 bases. This CDR3 has 15 amino acids. The CDR3 DNA reads as TGTGCCAGCAGTCACCAGACAGGGACTTACGAAAAACTGTTTTTT. Protein: CASSHQTGTYEKLFF.

This chain uses TRBV28 with TRBJ1-6, with 7 bases identical to TRBD1. The trim removed 7 bases at V and 6 bases at J, leaving 3 bases unmatched. CDR1 is MDHEN and CDR2 is SYDVKM in the germline V gene. This CDR3 region has 13 residues. In DNA form, the CDR3 reads TGTGCCAGCACGACAGGGATTAATTCACCCCTCCACTTT. The encoded protein is CASTTGINSPLHF. Using reference TRBV28 and TRBJ1-6 for the parts outside the CDR3, the full variable domain is DVKVTQSSRYLVKRTGEKVFLECVQDMDHENMFWYRQDPGLGLRLIYFSYDVKMKEKGDIPEGYSVSREKKERFSLILESASTNQTSMYLCASTTGINSPLHFGNGTRLTVT.

The V call is TRBV9, the J call TRBJ1-1; tentatively, D is TRBD1 (5 bases). V gave up 0 bases and J gave up 4 bases, with 10 bases separating them. The CDR3 length is 14 residues. CDR1 and CDR2 (germline): SGDLS, YYNGEE. Here the CDR3 reads CASSVGGVSTEAFF. CDR3 coding DNA: TGTGCCAGCAGCGTAGGGGGGGTTAGCACTGAAGCTTTCTTT. Looking up the rest from reference TRBV9 and TRBJ1-1 gives the full variable domain: DSGVTQTPKHLITATGQRVTLRCSPRSGDLSVYWYQQSLDQGLQFLIQYYNGEERAKGNILERFSAQQFPDLHSELNLSSLELGDSALYFCASSVGGVSTEAFFGQGTRLTVV.

The gene calls are TRBV2 and TRBJ1-2; 9 bases line up with TRBD1. The CDR3 is 15 amino acids. The V gene end was trimmed by 7 bases and the J gene end by 2 bases; junction bases not matched to a gene: 8. The germline CDR1 and CDR2 sequences are SNHLY and FYNNEI. The CDR3: CASITGGAGNYGYTF. The CDR3 DNA is TGTGCCAGCATAACAGGGGGCGCTGGGAACTATGGCTACACCTTC.

The genes are TRBV2 and TRBJ1-4; 8 bases agree with TRBD1. V dropped 6 bases and J dropped 11; count of bases not matched to a gene: 5. CDR1 and CDR2 from the germline V gene are SNHLY and FYNNEI. This CDR3 comprises 12 residues. Here the CDR3 DNA reads TGTGCCAGCAGCCGGACAGGGCCGAAACTGTTTTTT. Protein: CASSRTGPKLFF.

The J gene is TRBJ1-1, the V gene TRBV6-5; weak D call: TRBD1 (6 bases). This CDR3 is 13 amino acids long. V lost 6 bases and J lost 5, with 13 bases in between. Germline V gene sequence: CDR1 MNHEY, CDR2 SVGAGI. The CDR3 DNA reads as TGTGCCAGCAGGGCCCCGGGGGCTACTGAAGCTTTCTTT. This codes for CASRAPGATEAFF.

This clone turned up a few times. CDR3 in amino acids: CATSRGKSPSTDTQYF. The CDR3 coding sequence is TGTGCCACCAGCAGAGGAAAGTCCCCCTCCACAGATACGCAGTATTTT. J is TRBJ2-3 and V is TRBV15; D ambiguous. The V end lost 1 base, the J end lost 2 bases, and 13 bases lay between the germline ends. This CDR3 spans 16 amino acids. Germline V lookup: CDR1 LNHNV, CDR2 YYDKDF (reference sequence).

The genes are TRBV5-1 and TRBJ2-3; 7 nucleotides line up with TRBD1. The germline V gene encodes CDR1 SGHRS and CDR2 YFSETQ. V lost 4 bases and J lost 9; bases outside the gene matches: 8. This CDR3 is built from 13 residues. CDR3 protein: CASSTRTGWTQYF. CDR3 DNA: TGCGCCAGCAGCACCCGGACAGGTTGGACGCAGTATTTT.

The chain has TRBV15 and TRBJ2-7; 7 nucleotides agree with TRBD1. The CDR3 is made up of 12 amino acids. V shed 11 bases and J 3 bases; nucleotides not matched to a gene: 7. The germline V gene encodes CDR1 LNHNV and CDR2 YYDKDF (reference sequence). For the CDR3, the DNA is TGTGCCGCCGGGACAGAGTACTACGAGCAGTACTTC. Translated: CAAGTEYYEQYF. The full variable domain, completed using reference TRBV15 and TRBJ2-7, is DAMVIQNPRYQVTQFGKPVTLSCSQTLNHNVMYWYQQKSSQAPKLLFHYYDKDFNNEADTPDNFQSRRPNTSFCFLDIRSPGLGDTAMYLCAAGTEYYEQYFGPGTRLTVT.

V usage is TRBV5-5 and J usage is TRBJ1-4; perhaps TRBD1 as D (5 bases). CDR1 and CDR2 (germline): SGHKS, YYEKEE (reference sequence). V was shortened by 5 bases and J by 8 bases, with 19 bases between the two germline ends. This CDR3 is 15 amino acids long. The CDR3: CASSPRWRGQEKLFF. DNA for the CDR3: TGTGCCAGCAGTCCTCGTTGGAGGGGCCAGGAAAAACTGTTTTTT.

V gene TRBV4-3 combines with J gene TRBJ2-5; a possible D gene is TRBD1 (6 bases). Trimming took 0 bases from V and 7 from J, leaving 12 bases between them. The germline gives CDR1 LGHNA, CDR2 YSLEER. CDR3 length: 14 residues. For the CDR3, the DNA is TGCGCCAGCAGCCAAGATTACAGGGCGGGGACCCAGTACTTC. It codes for CASSQDYRAGTQYF.

J is TRBJ2-7 and V is TRBV27, with 8 bases aligning to TRBD1. Germline assignment: CDR1 MNHEY and CDR2 SMNVEV (reference sequence). The junction had 6 bases not matched to a gene; V was cut back by 2 bases and J by 6 bases. The CDR3 consists of 14 residues. CDR3 DNA sequence: TGTGCCAGCAGTTTAAGGCAGGGGGCAAGCGAGCAGTACTTC. Translating gives CASSLRQGASEQYF.

V and J are TRBV9 and TRBJ2-3; D remains unclear. Germline CDR1 is SGDLS and CDR2 is YYNGEE. The CDR3 runs 12 residues. V was pared by 3 bases and J by 3 bases, with 5 bases between. The CDR3 region is CASSASTDTQYF. In DNA, the CDR3 is TGTGCCAGCAGCGCCTCAACAGATACGCAGTATTTT.

The genes are TRBV9 and TRBJ2-4, with 7 bases fitting TRBD2. The CDR3 is 15 residues long. Germline CDR1 SGDLS, CDR2 YYNGEE. J lost 8 bases, V lost 3 bases, and 11 bases had no gene match. CDR3 nucleotides: TGTGCCAGCAGCGACCCGGGGGGTATTCAGGACATTCAGTACTTC. Its protein is CASSDPGGIQDIQYF.

This clone was seen only once. This chain uses TRBV5-1 with TRBJ2-3, with no clear D. The CDR3 totals 12 residues. Per germline, CDR1 SGHRS and CDR2 YFSETQ. V was pared by 6 bases and J by 2 bases, with 7 bases between. CDR3 residues: CASNPVTDTQYF. Written as DNA, the CDR3 is TGCGCCAGCAACCCAGTCACAGATACGCAGTATTTT.